These 5 T cell receptor beta chains share one sample of origin, sequenced in a study of shared clonotypes between healthy human individuals. Clones were sequenced by immunoSEQ multiplex PCR, and TCRdb holds only the in-frame ones, with some missing. The sample carries 2 million to 3 million clones, 93% recorded once. Sequencing was performed on naive CD4+ T cells from PBMCs. The subset here: CD45RA+ positively selected. Source of these receptors: a man aged 18 to 30 in good health. Some clones in this sample may be carry-over from other donors' samples.

The V call is TRBV7-2, the J call TRBJ2-3; unclear D gene. The CDR3 loop spans 15 amino acids. Germline-derived CDR1 and CDR2 are SGHTA and FQGNSA. Trimming stripped 1 base from V and 2 bases from J, with 10 bases between. In DNA form, the CDR3 reads TGTGCCAGCAGCTTAGTCATCCCAGTCACAGATACGCAGTATTTT. It yields the protein CASSLVIPVTDTQYF.

The rearrangement uses TRBV9 and TRBJ2-5; D may correspond to TRBD1 or TRBD2 (7 bases each). Trimming cost V 5 bases and J 1 base, with 18 bases left between them. The CDR3 has 16 residues. Per germline, CDR1 SGDLS and CDR2 YYNGEE. The CDR3 nucleotides are TGTGCCAGCAGTTTGGGGGAGGGGGCCTCCCAAGAGACCCAGTACTTC. It translates to CASSLGEGASQETQYF.

The J gene is TRBJ1-1, the V gene TRBV5-1; a possible D gene is TRBD1 (6 bases). Germline CDR1 reads SGHRS; CDR2 reads YFSETQ. V was trimmed by 4 bases and J by 6 bases, leaving 22 bases between them. The CDR3 is made up of 16 amino acids. The CDR3 spells CASSPDVGTSRAEAFF. CDR3 sequence (DNA): TGCGCCAGCAGCCCGGACGTCGGGACAAGTAGGGCTGAAGCTTTCTTT.

V and J are TRBV7-9 and TRBJ2-7; D call uncertain. Germline CDR1 SEHNR, CDR2 FQNEAQ (reference sequence). The V end lost 1 base, the J end lost 1 base, and 17 bases lay between the germline ends. CDR3 length: 17 residues. The CDR3 reads CASSLGKNGPASYEQYF. The CDR3 DNA follows: TGTGCCAGCAGCTTAGGGAAGAACGGGCCGGCGTCCTACGAGCAGTACTTC.

The chain carries TRBV15 and TRBJ2-5; a possible D gene is TRBD2 (5 bases). Germline assignment: CDR1 LNHNV and CDR2 YYDKDF (reference sequence). The CDR3 has 14 residues. The germline V and J ends were trimmed by 4 bases and 4 bases, with 13 bases remaining between them. The CDR3 bases are TGTGCCACCAGCAAAAGAGGGTGGGGAGAGACCCAGTACTTC. Translated: CATSKRGWGETQYF.